A single sample is the source of the 16 T cell receptor beta chains below, sequenced in a study of cytotoxic CD8 clonotypes in ibrutinib-treated CLL. Data came from immunoSEQ multiplex PCR; TCRdb stores just in-frame clones and leaves some out. The sample contains roughly 220,000 clones, more than 75% of which appear only once. The source was PBMCs, collected after 12 months of ibrutinib treatment. The source of these receptors is a human donor with chronic lymphocytic leukemia.

This clone was detected once. The rearrangement uses TRBV6-1 and TRBJ1-5; D is perhaps TRBD1 (6 bases). The CDR3 has 14 amino acids. Germline values: CDR1 MNHNS, CDR2 SASEGT. V shed 6 bases and J shed 3 bases, with 12 bases lying between them. CDR3 in DNA: TGTGCCAGCAGACAGGGTAGTAACAATCAGCCCCAGCATTTT. Its translation: CASRQGSNNQPQHF.

V and J are TRBV10-2 and TRBJ2-7; a possible D gene is TRBD1 (6 bases). CDR3 length: 13 amino acids. Looked up from germline, CDR1 is WSHSY and CDR2 is SAAADI. The ends were cut back, 5 bases at V and 2 bases at J, with 10 bases in the middle. CDR3 loop: CASSLGQTYEQYF. The CDR3 DNA reads TGCGCCAGCAGTTTAGGACAGACCTACGAGCAGTACTTC.

The chain recombines TRBV4-1 with TRBJ2-3, with D tentatively TRBD1 or TRBD2 (7 bases each). Germline CDR1 reads MGHRA; CDR2 reads YSYEKL. This CDR3 contains 16 residues. Deletions cut 3 bases from V and 3 bases from J, with 16 bases between. CDR3 sequence: CASSQGQSGETDTQYF. CDR3 in DNA: TGCGCCAGCAGCCAGGGACAGAGCGGGGAGACAGATACGCAGTATTTT.

This clone was recorded once. V usage is TRBV9 and J usage is TRBJ2-7, with D perhaps TRBD1 (7 bases). V was shortened by 0 bases and J by 5 bases, with 15 bases between the two germline ends. Germline lookup yields CDR1 SGDLS and CDR2 YYNGEE. The CDR3 totals 15 residues. CDR3 residues: CASSVGRDRQNEQYF. In DNA form, the CDR3 reads TGTGCCAGCAGCGTAGGGCGGGACAGACAAAACGAGCAGTACTTC.

The genes are TRBV10-1 and TRBJ2-1; D possibly corresponds to TRBD1 (5 bases). CDR3 length: 14 residues. From germline, CDR1 is WNHNN and CDR2 SYGVQD (reference sequence). V was trimmed by 4 bases and J by 0 bases, leaving 7 bases between them. The CDR3 DNA reads TGCGCCAGCAGTGTCCAGGGCTCCTACAATGAGCAGTTCTTC. It is translated as CASSVQGSYNEQFF.

This chain connects TRBV6-1 to TRBJ2-7; D might be TRBD2 (7 bases). Trimming shortened V by 4 bases and J by 1 base, and 20 bases separated the two germline ends. The CDR3 extends over 17 amino acids. CDR1 is MNHNS, CDR2 SASEGT, per germline. The CDR3 loop reads CASSGTKGGGRSYEQYF. The CDR3 coding sequence is TGTGCCAGCAGTGGAACCAAGGGGGGGGGTCGTTCCTACGAGCAGTACTTC.

The J gene is TRBJ1-6, the V gene TRBV5-1, with TRBD1 matching 7 bases. After removal of 0 bases from V and 10 bases from J, the junction contained 7 bases not matched to a gene. Germline V gene lookup returns CDR1 SGHRS and CDR2 YFSETQ. The CDR3 extends over 15 amino acids. The CDR3 region is CASSLERQGSSPLHF. CDR3 nucleotides: TGCGCCAGCAGCTTGGAGAGACAGGGAAGCTCACCCCTCCACTTT.

This chain joins TRBV19 and TRBJ2-7; D tentatively fits TRBD1 or TRBD2 (5 bases each). Trimming took off 7 bases at V and 1 base at J, with 14 bases between the two ends. Germline V lookup: CDR1 LNHDA, CDR2 SQIVND (reference sequence). This CDR3 is 14 amino acids long. CDR3 nucleotide sequence: TGTGCCAGTACTCCCCGCTGGGGGTCCTACGAGCAGTACTTC. Protein product: CASTPRWGSYEQYF.

The chain recombines TRBV6-5 with TRBJ2-7, with a tentative D call TRBD2 (5 bases). Trimming removed 0 bases from V and 3 bases from J, with 15 bases in between. Germline V lookup: CDR1 MNHEY, CDR2 SVGAGI. The CDR3 extends over 16 amino acids. The CDR3 is CASSYSLVDRGYEQYF. The CDR3, as DNA: TGTGCCAGCAGTTACTCACTGGTCGATCGGGGCTACGAGCAGTACTTC.

This clone was seen more than once but under ten times. DNA of the CDR3: TGTGCCAGCAGCCCCGCCTACGAGCAGTACTTC. This encodes CASSPAYEQYF. V usage is TRBV7-9 and J usage is TRBJ2-7; no clear D. The CDR3 runs 11 residues. V lost 5 bases to trimming and J lost 2 bases, with 4 bases between them. The germline gives CDR1 SEHNR, CDR2 FQNEAQ (reference sequence).

The chain has TRBV27 and TRBJ2-7; D assignment may be TRBD1 or TRBD2 (5 bases each). The germline V and J ends were trimmed by 8 bases and 2 bases, with 13 bases remaining between them. The germline V gene has CDR1 MNHEY and CDR2 SMNVEV (reference sequence). CDR3 length: 13 residues. The CDR3 coding sequence is TGTGCCAGCGCCGGGACGGTTACCTACGAGCAGTACTTC. Its protein product is CASAGTVTYEQYF.

CDR3 nucleotides: TGTGCCAGCAGCCCGAGACTAGCGTCCTACAATGAGCAGTTCTTC. Amino acids: CASSPRLASYNEQFF. V usage is TRBV6-6 and J usage is TRBJ2-1; the match to TRBD2 covers 8 bases. The CDR3 is made up of 15 amino acids. J gave up 1 base and V 6 bases, and 5 bases lay outside the gene matches. Germline CDR1 reads MNHNY; CDR2 reads SVGAGI (reference sequence).

The rearrangement joins TRBV28 to TRBJ1-2; no clear D gene. This CDR3 is built from 15 residues. Germline assignment: CDR1 MDHEN and CDR2 SYDVKM. Trimming removed 4 bases at V and 1 base at J, with 13 bases between. The CDR3 nucleotides are TGTGCCAGCAGTTCAAATTCGGTGATTAACTATGGCTACACCTTC. Translated: CASSSNSVINYGYTF.

The chain carries TRBV7-9 and TRBJ2-1; possibly TRBD1 or TRBD2 for D (7 bases each). The germline V gene encodes CDR1 SEHNR and CDR2 FQNEAQ (reference sequence). The CDR3 has 19 residues. Trimming removed 5 bases from V and 8 bases from J, with 31 bases in between. The CDR3 DNA reads TGTGCCAGCAGCCGTTACAGGGGACTAAGCGATACAAGGAAACATGAGCAGTTCTTC. It codes for CASSRYRGLSDTRKHEQFF.

The chain links TRBV7-3 to TRBJ2-6; D perhaps matches TRBD1 (6 bases). The V gene lost 5 bases and the J gene lost 0 bases, with 11 bases spanning the gap. CDR1 SGHTA and CDR2 FQGTGA come from the germline V gene. The CDR3 extends over 16 amino acids. CDR3 DNA: TGTGCCAGCAGCGGTACAGGGCTCTCTGGGGCCAACGTCCTGACTTTC. It encodes CASSGTGLSGANVLTF.

This clone has more than one count but fewer than ten. This chain joins TRBV7-2 and TRBJ1-2; no clear D. Trimming took off 5 bases at V and 7 bases at J, with 17 bases between the two ends. This CDR3 is 14 amino acids long. Germline CDR1 and CDR2: SGHTA and FQGNSA. CDR3 DNA sequence: TGTGCCAGCAGCCCAAGGGCCTACCTGAGTGGCTACACCTTC. Amino acids: CASSPRAYLSGYTF.